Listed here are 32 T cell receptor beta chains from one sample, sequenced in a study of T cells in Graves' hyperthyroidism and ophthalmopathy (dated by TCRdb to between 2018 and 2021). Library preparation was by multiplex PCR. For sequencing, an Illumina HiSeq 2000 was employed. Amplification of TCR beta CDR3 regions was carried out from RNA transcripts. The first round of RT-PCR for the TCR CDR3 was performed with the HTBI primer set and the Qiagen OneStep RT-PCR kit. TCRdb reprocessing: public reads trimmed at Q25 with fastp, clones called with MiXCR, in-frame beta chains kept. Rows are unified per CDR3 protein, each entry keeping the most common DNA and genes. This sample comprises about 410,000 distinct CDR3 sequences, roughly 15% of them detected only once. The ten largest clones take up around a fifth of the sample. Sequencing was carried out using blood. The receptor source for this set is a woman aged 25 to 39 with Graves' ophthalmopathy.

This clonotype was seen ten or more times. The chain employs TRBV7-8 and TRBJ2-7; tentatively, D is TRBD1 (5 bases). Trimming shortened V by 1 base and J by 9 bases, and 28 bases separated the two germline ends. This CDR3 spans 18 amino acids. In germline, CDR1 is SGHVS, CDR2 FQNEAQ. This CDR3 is CASSLVVRQDTPSSGQYF. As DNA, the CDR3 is TGTGCCAGCAGCTTAGTGGTGAGGCAGGACACCCCCTCATCTGGGCAGTACTTC.

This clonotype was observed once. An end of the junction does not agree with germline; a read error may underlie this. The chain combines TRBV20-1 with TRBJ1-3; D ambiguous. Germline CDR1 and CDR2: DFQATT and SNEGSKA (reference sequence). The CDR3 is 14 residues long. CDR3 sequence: CSARGYGSGNTLYF. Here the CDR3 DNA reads TGCAGTGCTAGAGGGTACGGCTCTGGAAACACCCTATATTTT.

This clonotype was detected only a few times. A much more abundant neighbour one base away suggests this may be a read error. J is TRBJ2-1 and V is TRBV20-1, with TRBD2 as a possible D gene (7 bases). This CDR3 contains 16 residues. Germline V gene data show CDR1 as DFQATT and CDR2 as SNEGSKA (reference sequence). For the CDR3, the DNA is TGCAGTGCTAGAGATTGGCGGGGGCTCTCCTACAGTGAGCAGTTCTTC. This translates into CSARDWRGLSYSEQFF.

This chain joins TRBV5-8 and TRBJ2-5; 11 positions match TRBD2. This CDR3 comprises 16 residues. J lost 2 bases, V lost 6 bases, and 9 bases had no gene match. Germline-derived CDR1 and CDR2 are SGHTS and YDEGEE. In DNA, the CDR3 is TGTGCCAGCAAACCCCTGGGACTAGCGGATCAAGAGACCCAGTACTTC. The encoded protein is CASKPLGLADQETQYF.

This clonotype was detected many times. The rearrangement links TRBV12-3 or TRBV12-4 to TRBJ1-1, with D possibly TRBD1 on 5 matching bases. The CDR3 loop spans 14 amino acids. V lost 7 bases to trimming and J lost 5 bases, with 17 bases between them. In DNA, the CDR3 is TGTGCCAGCAAGAACAGGATCCCCCTGACTGAAGCTTTCTTT. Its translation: CASKNRIPLTEAFF.

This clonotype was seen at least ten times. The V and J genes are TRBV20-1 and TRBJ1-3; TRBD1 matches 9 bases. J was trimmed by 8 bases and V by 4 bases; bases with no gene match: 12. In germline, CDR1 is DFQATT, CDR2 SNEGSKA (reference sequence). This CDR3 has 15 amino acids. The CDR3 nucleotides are TGCAGTGCTAAGGATCCGGGACAGGGTACGGACACCATATATTTT. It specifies CSAKDPGQGTDTIYF.

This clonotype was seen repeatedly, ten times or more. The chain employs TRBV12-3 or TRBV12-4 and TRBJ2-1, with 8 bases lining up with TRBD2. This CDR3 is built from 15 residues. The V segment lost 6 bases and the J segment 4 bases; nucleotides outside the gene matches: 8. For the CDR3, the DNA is TGTGCCAGCAGATATAGCGGGGAGAGATACAATGAGCAGTTCTTC. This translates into CASRYSGERYNEQFF.

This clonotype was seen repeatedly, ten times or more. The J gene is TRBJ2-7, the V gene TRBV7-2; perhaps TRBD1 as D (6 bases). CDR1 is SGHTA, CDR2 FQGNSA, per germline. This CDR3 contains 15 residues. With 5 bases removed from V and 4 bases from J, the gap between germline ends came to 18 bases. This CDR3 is CASSPDDRLRYEQYF. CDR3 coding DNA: TGTGCCAGCAGCCCCGATGACAGGCTTAGGTACGAGCAGTACTTC.

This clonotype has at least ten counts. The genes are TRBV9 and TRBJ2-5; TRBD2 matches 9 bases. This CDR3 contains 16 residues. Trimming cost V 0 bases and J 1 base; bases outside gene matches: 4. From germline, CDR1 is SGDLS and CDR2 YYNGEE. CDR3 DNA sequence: TGTGCCAGCAGCGTAGGATTAGCGGGGGCCCAAGAGACCCAGTACTTC. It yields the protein CASSVGLAGAQETQYF.

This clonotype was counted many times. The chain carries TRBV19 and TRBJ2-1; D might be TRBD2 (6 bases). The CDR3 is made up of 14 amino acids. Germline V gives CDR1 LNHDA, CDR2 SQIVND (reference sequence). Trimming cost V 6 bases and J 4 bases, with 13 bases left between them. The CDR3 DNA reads TGTGCCAGTAGCATAACTAGCAGATACAATGAGCAGTTCTTC. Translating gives CASSITSRYNEQFF.

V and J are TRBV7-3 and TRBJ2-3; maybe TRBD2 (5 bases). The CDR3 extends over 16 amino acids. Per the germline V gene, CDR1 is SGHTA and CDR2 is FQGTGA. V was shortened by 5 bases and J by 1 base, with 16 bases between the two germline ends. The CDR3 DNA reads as TGTGCCAGCAGCCCATCGACTACCCTCGGCACAGATACGCAGTATTTT. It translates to CASSPSTTLGTDTQYF.

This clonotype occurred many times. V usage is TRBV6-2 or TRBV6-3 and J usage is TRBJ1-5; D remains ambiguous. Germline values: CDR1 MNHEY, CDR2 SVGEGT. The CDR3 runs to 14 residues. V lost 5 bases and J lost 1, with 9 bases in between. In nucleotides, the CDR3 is TGTGCCAGCAGTCTTACCCGGAGCAATCAGCCCCAGCATTTT. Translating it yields CASSLTRSNQPQHF.

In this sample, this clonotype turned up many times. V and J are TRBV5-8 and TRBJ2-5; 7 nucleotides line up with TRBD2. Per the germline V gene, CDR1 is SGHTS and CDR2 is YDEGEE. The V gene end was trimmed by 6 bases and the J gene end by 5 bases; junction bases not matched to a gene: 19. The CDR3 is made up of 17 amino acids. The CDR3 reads CASNYPGAGLRTETQYF. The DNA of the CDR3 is TGTGCCAGCAACTACCCCGGCGCGGGACTAAGGACGGAGACCCAGTACTTC.

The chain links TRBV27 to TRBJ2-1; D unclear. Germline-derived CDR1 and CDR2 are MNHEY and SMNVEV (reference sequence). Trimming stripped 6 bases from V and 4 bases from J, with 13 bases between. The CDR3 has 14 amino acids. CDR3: CASSGRMDYNEQFF. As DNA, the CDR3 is TGTGCCAGCAGCGGGCGGATGGATTACAATGAGCAGTTCTTC.

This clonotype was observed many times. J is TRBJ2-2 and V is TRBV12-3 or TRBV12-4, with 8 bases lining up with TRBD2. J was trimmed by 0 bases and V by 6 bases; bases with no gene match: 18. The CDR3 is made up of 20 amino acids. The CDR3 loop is CASSHRAGLGVSANTGELFF. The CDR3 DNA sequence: TGTGCCAGCAGCCACCGGGCGGGACTAGGAGTCTCCGCGAACACCGGGGAGCTGTTTTTT.

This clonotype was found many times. CDR3 DNA sequence: TGTGCCAGCAGTACTGCAGGTGGTGGGGCCAACGTCCTGACTTTC. Its translation is CASSTAGGGANVLTF. The chain couples TRBV28 to TRBJ2-6; D ambiguous. Trimming stripped 5 bases from V and 3 bases from J, with 11 bases between. The germline V gene encodes CDR1 MDHEN and CDR2 SYDVKM. The CDR3 totals 15 residues.

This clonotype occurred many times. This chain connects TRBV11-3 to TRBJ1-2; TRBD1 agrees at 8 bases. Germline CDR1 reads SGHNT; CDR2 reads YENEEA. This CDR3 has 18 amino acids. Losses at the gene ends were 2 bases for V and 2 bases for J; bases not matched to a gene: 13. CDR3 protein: CASSLTWSKGQANYGYTF. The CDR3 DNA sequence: TGTGCCAGCAGCTTAACGTGGTCTAAGGGACAGGCAAACTATGGCTACACCTTC.

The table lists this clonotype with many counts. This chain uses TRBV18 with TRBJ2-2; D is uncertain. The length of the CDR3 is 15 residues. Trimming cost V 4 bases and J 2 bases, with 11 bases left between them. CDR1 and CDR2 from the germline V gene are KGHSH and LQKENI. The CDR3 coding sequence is TGTGCCAGCTCACTACAAAGAATAAACACCGGGGAGCTGTTTTTT. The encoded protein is CASSLQRINTGELFF.

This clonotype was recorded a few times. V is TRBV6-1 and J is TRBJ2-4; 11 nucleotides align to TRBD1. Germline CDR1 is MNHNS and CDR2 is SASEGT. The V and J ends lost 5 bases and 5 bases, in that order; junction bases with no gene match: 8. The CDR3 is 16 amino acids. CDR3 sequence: CASSPGQGVMQNIQYF. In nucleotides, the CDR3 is TGTGCCAGCAGTCCGGGACAGGGGGTAATGCAAAACATTCAGTACTTC.

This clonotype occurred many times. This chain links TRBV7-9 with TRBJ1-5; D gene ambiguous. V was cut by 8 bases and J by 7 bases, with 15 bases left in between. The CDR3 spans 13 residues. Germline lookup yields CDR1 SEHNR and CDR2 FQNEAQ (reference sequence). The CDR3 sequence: CASCRAEGQPQHF. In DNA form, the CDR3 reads TGTGCCAGCTGCCGGGCCGAAGGCCAGCCCCAGCATTTT.

CDR3 protein: CSARGTSGSFEQYF. The CDR3 coding sequence is TGCAGTGCTAGGGGGACTAGCGGGAGTTTCGAGCAGTACTTC. This rearrangement joins TRBV20-1 to TRBJ2-7, with 14 nucleotides matching TRBD2. Germline lookup yields CDR1 DFQATT and CDR2 SNEGSKA (reference sequence). CDR3 length: 14 residues. The ends lost 3 bases at V and 6 bases at J; junction bases unmatched: 4.

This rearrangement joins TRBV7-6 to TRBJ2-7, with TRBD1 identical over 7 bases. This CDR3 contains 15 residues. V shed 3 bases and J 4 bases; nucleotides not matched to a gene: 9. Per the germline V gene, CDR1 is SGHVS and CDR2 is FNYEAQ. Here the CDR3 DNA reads TGTGCCAGCAGCTTGGATGAGGGGGCCGGATACGAGCAGTACTTC. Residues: CASSLDEGAGYEQYF.

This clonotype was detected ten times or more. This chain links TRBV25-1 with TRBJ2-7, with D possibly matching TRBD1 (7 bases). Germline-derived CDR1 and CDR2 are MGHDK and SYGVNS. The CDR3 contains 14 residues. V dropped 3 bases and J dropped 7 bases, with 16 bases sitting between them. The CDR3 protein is CASSESAGGWEQYF. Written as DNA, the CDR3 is TGTGCCAGCAGTGAGTCGGCAGGGGGGTGGGAGCAGTACTTC.

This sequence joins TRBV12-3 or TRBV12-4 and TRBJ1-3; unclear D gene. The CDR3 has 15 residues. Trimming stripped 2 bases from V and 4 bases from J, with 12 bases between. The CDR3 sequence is CASSLLPGSGNTIYF. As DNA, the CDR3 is TGTGCCAGCAGTTTACTCCCTGGGTCAGGAAACACCATATATTTT.

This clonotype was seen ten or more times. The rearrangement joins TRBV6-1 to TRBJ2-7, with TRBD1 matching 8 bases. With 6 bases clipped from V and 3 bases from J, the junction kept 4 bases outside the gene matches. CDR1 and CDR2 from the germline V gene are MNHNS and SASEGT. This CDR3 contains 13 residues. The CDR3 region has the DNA TGTGCCAGCAGAAAGACAGGGGACTACGAGCAGTACTTC. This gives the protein CASRKTGDYEQYF.

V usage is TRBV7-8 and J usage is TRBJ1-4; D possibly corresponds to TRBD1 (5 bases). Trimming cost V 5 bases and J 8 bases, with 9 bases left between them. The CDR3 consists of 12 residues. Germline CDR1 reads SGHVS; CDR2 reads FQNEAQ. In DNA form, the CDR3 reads TGTGCCAGCAGCCTAGGGGCAGAAAAACTGTTTTTT. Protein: CASSLGAEKLFF.

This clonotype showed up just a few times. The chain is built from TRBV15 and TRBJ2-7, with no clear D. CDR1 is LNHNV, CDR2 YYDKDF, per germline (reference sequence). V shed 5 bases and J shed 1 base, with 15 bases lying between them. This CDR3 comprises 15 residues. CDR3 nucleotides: TGTGCCACCAGCGCTTCCTACCTGGAATCCTACGAGCAGTACTTC. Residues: CATSASYLESYEQYF.

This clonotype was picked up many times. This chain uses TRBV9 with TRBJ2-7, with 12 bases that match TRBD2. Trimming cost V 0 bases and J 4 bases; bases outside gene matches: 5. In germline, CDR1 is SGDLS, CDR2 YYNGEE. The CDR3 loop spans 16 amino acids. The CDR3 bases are TGTGCCAGCAGCGTAGCTAGCGGGGGGGCCATGTACGAGCAGTACTTC. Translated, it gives CASSVASGGAMYEQYF.

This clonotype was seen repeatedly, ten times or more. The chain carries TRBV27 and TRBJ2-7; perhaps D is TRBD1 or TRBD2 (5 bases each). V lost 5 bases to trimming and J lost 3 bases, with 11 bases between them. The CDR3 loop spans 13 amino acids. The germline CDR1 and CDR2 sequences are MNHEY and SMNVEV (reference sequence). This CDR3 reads CASSLRDGYEQYF. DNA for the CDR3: TGTGCCAGCAGTCTCCGGGACGGCTACGAGCAGTACTTC.

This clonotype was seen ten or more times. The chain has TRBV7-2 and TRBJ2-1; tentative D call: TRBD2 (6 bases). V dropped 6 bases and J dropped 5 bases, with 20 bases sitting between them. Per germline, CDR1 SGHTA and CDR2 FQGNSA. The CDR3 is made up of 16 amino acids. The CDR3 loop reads CASRSPRSSENNEQFF. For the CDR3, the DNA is TGTGCCAGCAGATCCCCACGGTCTAGCGAGAACAATGAGCAGTTCTTC.

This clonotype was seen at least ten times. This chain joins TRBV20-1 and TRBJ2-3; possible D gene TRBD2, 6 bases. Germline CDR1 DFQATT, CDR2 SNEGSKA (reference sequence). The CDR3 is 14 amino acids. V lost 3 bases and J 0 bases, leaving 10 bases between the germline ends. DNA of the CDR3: TGCAGTGCTAGTGCCAGCGGGAGCACAGATACGCAGTATTTT. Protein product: CSASASGSTDTQYF.

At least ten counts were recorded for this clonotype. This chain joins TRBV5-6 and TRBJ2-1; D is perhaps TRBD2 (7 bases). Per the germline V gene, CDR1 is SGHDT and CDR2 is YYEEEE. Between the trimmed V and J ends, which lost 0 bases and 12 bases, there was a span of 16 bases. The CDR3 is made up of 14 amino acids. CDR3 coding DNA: TGTGCCAGCAGCTTGGCCCTGCGGGGGCTTGTGCAGTTCTTC. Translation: CASSLALRGLVQFF.